Here is one T cell receptor (beta chain) with its context. The data are from a study of blood T cell repertoires in COVID-19. Study-level background: COVID-19 samples from acute and convalescent phases originated in the United States, Italy and Spain. PBMCs, B-cell-depleted T cells, or T cells provided the cDNA or gDNA that made up the material.

This CDR3 spans 15 amino acids. The V gene end was trimmed by 6 bases and the J gene end by 6 bases; junction bases not matched to a gene: 9. Germline CDR1 reads MNHEY; CDR2 reads SVGAGI. Enrolment of Seattle patients took place during active infection, and they were followed longitudinally. Authors' data handling: The authors estimated nucleated cell counts from reference gene primer amplification. Clones were read by immunoSEQ multiplex PCR, and TCRdb kept only the in-frame ones, dropping some. V and J calls plus clone size are reproduced from that table; the DNA served to infer D and trimming. This table holds 250,000 to 350,000 clones, 65% to 85% found once.

Sequencing input: peripheral blood. This chain uses TRBV6-5 with TRBJ2-2; 8 bases line up with TRBD1. This clonotype was sampled from a human donor with COVID-19, enrolled during active disease. The donor label of this sample is uncertain. This CDR3 reads CASSLGQGPAGELFF. The CDR3 DNA sequence: TGTGCCAGCAGCCTAGGACAGGGACCTGCCGGGGAGCTGTTTTTT.